The source of this TCR beta chain is a study of T cells in Graves' hyperthyroidism and ophthalmopathy. RNA transcripts yielded amplified TCR beta CDR3 regions. The HTBI primer set was used in a first-round RT-PCR of the TCR CDR3. MiXCR, applied by TCRdb to the multiplex PCR reads, yields one record per CDR3 protein. Seen here are around 800,000 distinct CDR3 sequences, roughly 40% observed once, and the top ten hold 7% to 10%. This clonotype was seen repeatedly, ten times or more. Its specificity is not known. Graves' hyperthyroidism showing no ophthalmopathy progression within 18 months was considered stable. Diagnostic assessment was based on clinical symptoms, serum thyroxine and TRAb, thyroid ultrasound and orbital computed tomography. V was pared by 0 bases and J by 5 bases, with 13 bases between. CDR1 is DFQATT, CDR2 SNEGSKA, per germline (reference sequence). The CDR3 length is 14 residues. Broader study findings: The blood repertoire included most of the expanded thyroid clonotypes above 0.001.

The sequence was collected from a man aged 18 to 35 with Graves' hyperthyroidism. Sequenced: blood. V is TRBV20-1 and J is TRBJ2-5; TRBD1 or TRBD2 may be the D gene (5 bases each). Written as DNA, the CDR3 is TGCAGTGCTAGAGATGGGGTGGGACCCGAGACCCAGTACTTC. Translated, it gives CSARDGVGPETQYF.